This T cell receptor (beta chain) came from a study of PD-L1 blockade in urothelial cancer. Study at large: The study started patients on atezolizumab around 2014, giving 1,200 mg intravenously every 3 weeks. Bladder-origin urothelial cancer in males covered about 85% of the roughly 29 patients. Earlier, patients had received 0 to 3 chemotherapy regimens. Findings of the study overall: TCR clonality was measured in pretreatment peripheral blood. Clonality below the median predicted better survival.

Of note for this clone: What it binds is not known.

Only in-frame clones appear in the TCRdb table, and some are missing; sequencing was by immunoSEQ multiplex PCR. The data contain about 19,000 clones, 70% to 90% of them singletons. Germline values: CDR1 LNHNV, CDR2 YYDKDF (reference sequence). The CDR3 loop spans 12 amino acids. V lost 5 bases and J lost 9; bases outside the gene matches: 4. The TCR originated in a man in his forties or fifties with urothelial cancer. The chain joins TRBV15 to TRBJ2-3; 8 bases agree with TRBD2. The specimen was PBMCs, collected around atezolizumab (anti-PD-L1) treatment. The DNA for the CDR3 is TGTGCCACCAGCGCTCGGGAGGGGACGCAGTATTTT. Amino acids: CATSAREGTQYF. Complete variable domain (other parts from reference TRBV15 and TRBJ2-3): DAMVIQNPRYQVTQFGKPVTLSCSQTLNHNVMYWYQQKSSQAPKLLFHYYDKDFNNEADTPDNFQSRRPNTSFCFLDIRSPGLGDTAMYLCATSAREGTQYFGPGTRLTVL.